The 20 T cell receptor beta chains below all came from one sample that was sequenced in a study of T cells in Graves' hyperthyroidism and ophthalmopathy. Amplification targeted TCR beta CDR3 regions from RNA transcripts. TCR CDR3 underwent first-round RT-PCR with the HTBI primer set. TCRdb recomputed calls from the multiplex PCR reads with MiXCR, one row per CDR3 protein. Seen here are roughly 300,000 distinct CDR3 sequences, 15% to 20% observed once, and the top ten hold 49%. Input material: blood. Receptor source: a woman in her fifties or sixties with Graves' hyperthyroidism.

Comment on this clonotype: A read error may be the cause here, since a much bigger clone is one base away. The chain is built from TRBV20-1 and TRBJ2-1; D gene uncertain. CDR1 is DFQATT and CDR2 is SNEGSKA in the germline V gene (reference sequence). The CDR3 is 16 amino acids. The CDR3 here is CSVRKFAGRQNNERFF. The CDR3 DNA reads TGCAGTGTCAGGAAGTTCGCAGGAAGGCAGAACAATGAGCGGTTCTTC.

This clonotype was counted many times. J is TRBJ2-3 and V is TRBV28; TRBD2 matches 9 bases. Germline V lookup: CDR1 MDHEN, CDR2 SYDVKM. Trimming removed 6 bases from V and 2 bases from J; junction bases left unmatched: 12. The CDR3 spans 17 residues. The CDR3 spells CASSTRRLAATTDTQYF. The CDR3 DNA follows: TGTGCCAGCAGCACCCGGCGACTAGCGGCAACCACAGATACGCAGTATTTT.

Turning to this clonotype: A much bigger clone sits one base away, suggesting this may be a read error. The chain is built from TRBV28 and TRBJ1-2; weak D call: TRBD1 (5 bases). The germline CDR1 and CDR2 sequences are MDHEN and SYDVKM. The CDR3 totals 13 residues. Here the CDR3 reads CAGSSGAGYGYTF. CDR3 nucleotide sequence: TGTGCCGGCAGTTCCGGGGCAGGCTATGGCTACACCTTC.

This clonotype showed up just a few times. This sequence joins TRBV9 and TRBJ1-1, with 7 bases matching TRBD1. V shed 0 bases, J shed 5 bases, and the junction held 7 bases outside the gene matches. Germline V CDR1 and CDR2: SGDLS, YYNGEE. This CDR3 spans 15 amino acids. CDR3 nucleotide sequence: TGTGCCAGCAGCGTAGCGGTAACAGGGGAAACTGAAGCTTTCTTT. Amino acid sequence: CASSVAVTGETEAFF.

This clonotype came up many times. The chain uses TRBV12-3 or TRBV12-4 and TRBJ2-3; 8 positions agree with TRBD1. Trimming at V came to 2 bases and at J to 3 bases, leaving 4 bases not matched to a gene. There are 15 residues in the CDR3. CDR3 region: CASSLRTGRTDTQYF. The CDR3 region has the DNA TGTGCCAGCAGTTTAAGGACAGGGAGGACAGATACGCAGTATTTT.

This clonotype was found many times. CDR3 nucleotides: TGTGCCAGCAGTTTGTTAACAGGGGGCGTCTATGGCTACACCTTC. Translating gives CASSLLTGGVYGYTF. The chain couples TRBV28 to TRBJ1-2, with TRBD1 identical over 9 bases. Germline-derived CDR1 and CDR2 are MDHEN and SYDVKM. CDR3 length: 15 residues. Unmatched junction bases numbered 6, after V lost 3 bases and J lost 4 bases.

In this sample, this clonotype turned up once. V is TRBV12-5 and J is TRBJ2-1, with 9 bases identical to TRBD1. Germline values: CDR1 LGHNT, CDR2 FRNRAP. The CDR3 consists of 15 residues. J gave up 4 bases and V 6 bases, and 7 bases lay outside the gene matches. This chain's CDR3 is CASGAGTGPYNEQFF. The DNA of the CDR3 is TGTGCTAGTGGGGCCGGGACAGGGCCGTACAATGAGCAGTTCTTC.

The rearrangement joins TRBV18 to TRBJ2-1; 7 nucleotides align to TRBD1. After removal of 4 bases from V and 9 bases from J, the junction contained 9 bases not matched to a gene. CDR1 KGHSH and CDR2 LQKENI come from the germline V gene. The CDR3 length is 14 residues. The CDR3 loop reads CASSQTGADGEQFF. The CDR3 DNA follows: TGTGCCAGCTCACAAACAGGGGCGGACGGTGAGCAGTTCTTC.

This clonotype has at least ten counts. This CDR3 is CASSSGQLTYEQYF. Written as DNA, the CDR3 is TGTGCCAGCAGCTCGGGACAGTTGACCTACGAGCAGTACTTC. This rearrangement joins TRBV11-2 to TRBJ2-7; TRBD1 matches 7 bases. The trim removed 4 bases at V and 2 bases at J, leaving 5 bases unmatched. This CDR3 has 14 amino acids. From germline, CDR1 is SGHAT and CDR2 FQNNGV.

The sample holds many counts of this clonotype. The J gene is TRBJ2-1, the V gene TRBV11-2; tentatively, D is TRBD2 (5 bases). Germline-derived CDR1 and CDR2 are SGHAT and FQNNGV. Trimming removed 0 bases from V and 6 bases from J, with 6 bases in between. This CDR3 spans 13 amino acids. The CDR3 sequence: CASSLELANEQFF. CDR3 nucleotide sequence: TGTGCCAGCAGCTTAGAGCTAGCCAATGAGCAGTTCTTC. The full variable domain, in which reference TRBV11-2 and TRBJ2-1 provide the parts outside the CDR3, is EAGVAQSPRYKIIEKRQSVAFWCNPISGHATLYWYQQILGQGPKLLIQFQNNGVVDDSQLPKDRFSAERLKGVDSTLKIQPAKLEDSAVYLCASSLELANEQFFGPGTRLTVL.

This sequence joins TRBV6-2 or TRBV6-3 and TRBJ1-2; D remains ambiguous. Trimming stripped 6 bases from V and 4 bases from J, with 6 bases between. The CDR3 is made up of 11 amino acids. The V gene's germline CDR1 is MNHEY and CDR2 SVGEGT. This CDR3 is CASRATYGYTF. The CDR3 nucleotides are TGTGCCAGCAGAGCAACCTATGGCTACACCTTC.

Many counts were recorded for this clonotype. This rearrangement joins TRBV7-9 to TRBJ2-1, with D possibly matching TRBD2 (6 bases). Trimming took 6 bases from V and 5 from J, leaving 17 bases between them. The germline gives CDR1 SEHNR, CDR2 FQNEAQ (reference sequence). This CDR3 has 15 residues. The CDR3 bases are TGTGCCAGCAGTAGGGGCGGGGCTACTCACAATGAGCAGTTCTTC. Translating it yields CASSRGGATHNEQFF.

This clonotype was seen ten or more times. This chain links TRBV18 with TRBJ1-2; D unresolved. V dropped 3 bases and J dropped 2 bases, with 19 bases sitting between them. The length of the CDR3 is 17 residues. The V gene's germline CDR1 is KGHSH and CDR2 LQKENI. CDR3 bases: TGTGCCAGCTCACCCGGTGTTAGGTCGTTCGAGAACTATGGCTACACCTTC. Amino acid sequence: CASSPGVRSFENYGYTF.

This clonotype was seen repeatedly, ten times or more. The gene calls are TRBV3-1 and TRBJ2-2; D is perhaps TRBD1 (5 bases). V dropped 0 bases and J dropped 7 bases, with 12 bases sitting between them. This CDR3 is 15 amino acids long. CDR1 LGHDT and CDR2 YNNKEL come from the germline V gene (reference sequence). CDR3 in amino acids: CASSQDFQGGGELFF. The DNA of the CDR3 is TGTGCCAGCAGCCAAGATTTCCAGGGTGGCGGGGAGCTGTTTTTT.

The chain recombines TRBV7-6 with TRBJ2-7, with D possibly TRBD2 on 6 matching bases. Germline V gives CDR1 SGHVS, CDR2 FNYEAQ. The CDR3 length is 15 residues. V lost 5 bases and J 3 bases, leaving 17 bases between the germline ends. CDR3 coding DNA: TGTGCCAGCAGCCCAGATTTGGGCGGGAACTACGAGCAGTACTTC. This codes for CASSPDLGGNYEQYF.

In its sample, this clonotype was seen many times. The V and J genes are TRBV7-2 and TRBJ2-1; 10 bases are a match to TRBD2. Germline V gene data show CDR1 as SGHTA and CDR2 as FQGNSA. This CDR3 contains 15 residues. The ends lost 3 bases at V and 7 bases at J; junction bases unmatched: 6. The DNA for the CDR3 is TGTGCCAGCAGCTTTGGCCTAGCGGGAGAGAATGAGCAGTTCTTC. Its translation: CASSFGLAGENEQFF.

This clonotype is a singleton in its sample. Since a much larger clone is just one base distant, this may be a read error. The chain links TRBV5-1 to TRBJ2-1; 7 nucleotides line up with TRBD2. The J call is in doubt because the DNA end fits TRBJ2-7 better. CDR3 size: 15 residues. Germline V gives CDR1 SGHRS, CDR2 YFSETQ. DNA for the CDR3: TGCGCCAGCAGCGAGGGACTAAGTACCTACAATGAGCAGTACTTC. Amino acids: CASSEGLSTYNEQYF.

CDR3 sequence (DNA): TGTGCCAGCAGCGACTGGACTAGCGGGAGGTCGAATGAGCAGTTCTTC. It codes for CASSDWTSGRSNEQFF. This chain connects TRBV9 to TRBJ2-1; 14 nucleotides agree with TRBD2. Germline-derived CDR1 and CDR2 are SGDLS and YYNGEE. The V gene end was trimmed by 3 bases and the J gene end by 7 bases; junction bases not matched to a gene: 6. This CDR3 has 16 amino acids. The full variable domain, with the rest looked up from reference TRBV9 and TRBJ2-1, is DSGVTQTPKHLITATGQRVTLRCSPRSGDLSVYWYQQSLDQGLQFLIQYYNGEERAKGNILERFSAQQFPDLHSELNLSSLELGDSALYFCASSDWTSGRSNEQFFGPGTRLTVL.

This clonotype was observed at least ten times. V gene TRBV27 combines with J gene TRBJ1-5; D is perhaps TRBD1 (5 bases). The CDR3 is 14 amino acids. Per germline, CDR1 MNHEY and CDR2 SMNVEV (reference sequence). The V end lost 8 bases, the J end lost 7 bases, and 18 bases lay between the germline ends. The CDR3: CASRRWGSSQPQHF. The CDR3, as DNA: TGTGCCAGCCGTCGATGGGGGTCAAGCCAGCCCCAGCATTTT.

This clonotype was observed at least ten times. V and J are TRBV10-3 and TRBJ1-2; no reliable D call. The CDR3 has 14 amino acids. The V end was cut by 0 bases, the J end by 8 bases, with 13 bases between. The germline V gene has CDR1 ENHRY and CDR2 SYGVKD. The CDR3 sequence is CAISESPVTSGYTF. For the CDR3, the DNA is TGTGCCATCAGTGAGTCCCCAGTGACCAGCGGCTACACCTTC.